The clone carrying this TCR beta chain came up a few times. The sample carries other DNA sequences with the same CDR3. The data were produced by immunoSEQ multiplex PCR, yet TCRdb's version contains in-frame clones alone and is incomplete. The sample holds over 25,000 clones, about 80% seen once. These data originate in a study of sequential checkpoint blockade in melanoma. Study overall: Arm A got nivolumab then ipilimumab; arm B the reverse, 1:1.

With V trimmed by 4 bases and J by 0 bases, 6 bases remained unmatched. The CDR3 has 16 amino acids. Germline V lookup: CDR1 SGHRS, CDR2 YFSETQ. Noted treatment: randomized to nivolumab then ipilimumab (arm A) or the reverse (arm B). The chain links TRBV5-1 to TRBJ2-1; TRBD1 aligns across 8 bases. Source: CD8+ T cells sorted from blood (inferred from file names), taken from a patient given nivolumab and ipilimumab in sequence. This TCR was recovered from a human donor with melanoma. CDR3 DNA: TGCGCCAGCAGCGCGGGGACAGGAAGCTCCTACAATGAGCAGTTCTTC. Translated: CASSAGTGSSYNEQFF.